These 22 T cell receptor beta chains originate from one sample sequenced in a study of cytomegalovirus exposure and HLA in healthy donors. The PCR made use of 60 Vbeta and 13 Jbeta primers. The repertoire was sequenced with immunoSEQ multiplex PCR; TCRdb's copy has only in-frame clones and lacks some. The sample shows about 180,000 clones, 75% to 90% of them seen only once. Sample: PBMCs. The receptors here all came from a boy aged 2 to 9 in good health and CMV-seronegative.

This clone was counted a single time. This CDR3 is CASSLGGSGTDTQYF. In nucleotides, the CDR3 is TGTGCCAGCAGTTTGGGAGGAAGCGGCACAGATACGCAGTATTTT. The V call is TRBV27, the J call TRBJ2-3; a weak D match, TRBD2 (6 bases). The CDR3 loop spans 15 amino acids. CDR1 MNHEY and CDR2 SMNVEV come from the germline V gene (reference sequence). The germline V and J ends were trimmed by 3 bases and 1 base, with 11 bases remaining between them.

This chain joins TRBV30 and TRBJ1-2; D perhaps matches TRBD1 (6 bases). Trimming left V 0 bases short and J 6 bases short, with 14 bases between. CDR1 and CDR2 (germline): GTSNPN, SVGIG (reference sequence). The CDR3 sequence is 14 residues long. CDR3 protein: CAWSVQGNRNGYTF. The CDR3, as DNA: TGTGCCTGGAGTGTACAGGGAAACAGGAATGGCTACACCTTC. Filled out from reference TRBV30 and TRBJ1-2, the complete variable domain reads SQTIHQWPATLVQPVGSPLSLECTVEGTSNPNLYWYRQAAGRGLQLLFYSVGIGQISSEVPQNLSASRPQDRQFILSSKKLLLSDSGFYLCAWSVQGNRNGYTFGSGTRLTVV.

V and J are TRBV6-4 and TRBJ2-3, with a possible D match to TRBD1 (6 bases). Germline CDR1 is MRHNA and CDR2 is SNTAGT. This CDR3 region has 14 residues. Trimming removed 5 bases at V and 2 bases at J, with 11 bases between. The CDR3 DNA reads TGTGCCAGCAGTAGACAGGCCCACACAGATACGCAGTATTTT. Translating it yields CASSRQAHTDTQYF.

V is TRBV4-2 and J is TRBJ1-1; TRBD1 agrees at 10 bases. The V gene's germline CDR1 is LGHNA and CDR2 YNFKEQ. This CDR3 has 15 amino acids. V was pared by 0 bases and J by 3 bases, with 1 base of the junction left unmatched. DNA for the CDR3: TGTGCCAGCAGCCAAGACGGACAGGGGGACACTGAAGCTTTCTTT. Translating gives CASSQDGQGDTEAFF.

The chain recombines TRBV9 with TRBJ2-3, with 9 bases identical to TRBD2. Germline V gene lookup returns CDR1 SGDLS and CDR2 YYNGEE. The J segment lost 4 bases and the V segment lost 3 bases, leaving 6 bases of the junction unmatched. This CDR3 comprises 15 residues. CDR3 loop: CASSASGNSADTQYF. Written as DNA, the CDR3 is TGTGCCAGCAGCGCTAGCGGGAATTCTGCAGATACGCAGTATTTT.

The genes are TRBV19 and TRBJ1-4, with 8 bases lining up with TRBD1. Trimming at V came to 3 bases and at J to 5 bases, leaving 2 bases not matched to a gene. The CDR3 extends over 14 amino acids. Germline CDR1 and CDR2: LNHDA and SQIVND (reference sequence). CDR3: CASSIRGPNEKLFF. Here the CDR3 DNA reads TGTGCCAGTAGTATCAGGGGGCCAAATGAAAAACTGTTTTTT.

For the CDR3, the DNA is TGCGCCAGCAGCCATTCAGGGGAGAACACTGAAGCTTTCTTT. Encoded protein: CASSHSGENTEAFF. V and J are TRBV4-1 and TRBJ1-1; D perhaps matches TRBD1 (6 bases). V shed 3 bases and J shed 1 base, with 9 bases lying between them. CDR1 and CDR2 (germline): MGHRA, YSYEKL. The CDR3 has 14 amino acids.

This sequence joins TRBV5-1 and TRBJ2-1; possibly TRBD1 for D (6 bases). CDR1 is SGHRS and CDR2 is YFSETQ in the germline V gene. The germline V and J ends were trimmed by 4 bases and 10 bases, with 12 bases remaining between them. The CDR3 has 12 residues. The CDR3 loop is CASSPRTDEQFF. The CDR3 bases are TGCGCCAGCAGCCCCAGGACAGACGAGCAGTTCTTC.

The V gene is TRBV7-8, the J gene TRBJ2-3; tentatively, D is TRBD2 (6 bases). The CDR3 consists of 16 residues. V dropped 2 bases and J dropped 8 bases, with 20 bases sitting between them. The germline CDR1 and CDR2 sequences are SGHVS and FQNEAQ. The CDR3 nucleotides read TGTGCCAGCAGCTTACTGTCGGAGGGGCTAAAAGGTACGCAGTATTTT. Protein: CASSLLSEGLKGTQYF.

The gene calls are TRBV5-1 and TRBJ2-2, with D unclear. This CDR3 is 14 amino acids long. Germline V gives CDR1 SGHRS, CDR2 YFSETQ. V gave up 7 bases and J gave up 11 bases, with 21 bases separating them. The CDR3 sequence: CASASGPTTPELFF. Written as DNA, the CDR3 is TGCGCCAGCGCCAGTGGTCCAACAACCCCTGAGCTGTTTTTT.

Written as DNA, the CDR3 is TGTGCCAGTAGGACGGGACAGGGGGGGACTCAGCCCCAGCATTTT. Encoded protein: CASRTGQGGTQPQHF. This sequence joins TRBV19 and TRBJ1-5, with 11 bases fitting TRBD1. The junction had 7 bases not matched to a gene; V was cut back by 6 bases and J by 6 bases. This CDR3 region has 15 residues. Germline-derived CDR1 and CDR2 are LNHDA and SQIVND (reference sequence).

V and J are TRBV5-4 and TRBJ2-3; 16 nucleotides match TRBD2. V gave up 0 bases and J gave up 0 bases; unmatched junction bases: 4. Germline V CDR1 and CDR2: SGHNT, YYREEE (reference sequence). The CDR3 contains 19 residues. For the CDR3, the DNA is TGTGCCAGCAGCTTGGAGGGACTAGCGGGGGGGTATAGCACAGATACGCAGTATTTT. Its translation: CASSLEGLAGGYSTDTQYF.

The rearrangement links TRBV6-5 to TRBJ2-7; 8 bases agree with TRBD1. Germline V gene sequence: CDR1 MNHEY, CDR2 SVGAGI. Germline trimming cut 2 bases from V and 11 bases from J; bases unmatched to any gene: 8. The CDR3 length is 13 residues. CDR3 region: CASSYAGTGVKYF. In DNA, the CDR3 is TGTGCCAGCAGTTACGCCGGGACAGGAGTTAAGTACTTC.

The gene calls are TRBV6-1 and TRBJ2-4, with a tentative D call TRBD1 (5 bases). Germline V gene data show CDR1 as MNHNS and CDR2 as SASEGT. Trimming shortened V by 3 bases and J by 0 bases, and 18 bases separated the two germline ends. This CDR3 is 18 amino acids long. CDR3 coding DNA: TGTGCCAGCAGTGACCTCAGGGAAGGGCGATTAGCCAAAAACATTCAGTACTTC. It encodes CASSDLREGRLAKNIQYF.

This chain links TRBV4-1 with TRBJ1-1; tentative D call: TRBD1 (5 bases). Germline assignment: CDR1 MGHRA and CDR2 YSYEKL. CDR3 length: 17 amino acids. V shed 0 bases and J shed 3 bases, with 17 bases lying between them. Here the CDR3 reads CASSQEFSWGGDTEAFF. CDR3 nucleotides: TGCGCCAGCAGCCAAGAGTTTAGTTGGGGGGGGGACACTGAAGCTTTCTTT.

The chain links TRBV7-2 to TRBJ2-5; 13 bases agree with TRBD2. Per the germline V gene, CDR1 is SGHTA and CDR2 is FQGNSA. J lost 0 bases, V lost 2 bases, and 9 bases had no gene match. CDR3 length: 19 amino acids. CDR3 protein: CASSLSGLAGFAYQETQYF. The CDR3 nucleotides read TGTGCCAGCAGCTTATCGGGACTAGCGGGGTTCGCGTACCAAGAGACCCAGTACTTC.

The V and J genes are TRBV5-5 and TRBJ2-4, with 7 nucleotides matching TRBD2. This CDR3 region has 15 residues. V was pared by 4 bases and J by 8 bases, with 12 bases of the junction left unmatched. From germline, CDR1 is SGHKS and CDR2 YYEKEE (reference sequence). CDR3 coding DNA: TGTGCCAGCAGCCTCGGGGGGACCGGCATCGACATTCAGTACTTC. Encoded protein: CASSLGGTGIDIQYF.

CDR3 sequence reads: CASRVGSYFTDTQYF. CDR3 nucleotide sequence: TGTGCCAGCAGAGTTGGGAGTTACTTCACAGATACGCAGTATTTT. The chain links TRBV6-1 to TRBJ2-3, with D possibly TRBD2 on 5 matching bases. The germline V and J ends were trimmed by 6 bases and 2 bases, with 15 bases remaining between them. The CDR3 spans 15 residues. Germline assignment: CDR1 MNHNS and CDR2 SASEGT.

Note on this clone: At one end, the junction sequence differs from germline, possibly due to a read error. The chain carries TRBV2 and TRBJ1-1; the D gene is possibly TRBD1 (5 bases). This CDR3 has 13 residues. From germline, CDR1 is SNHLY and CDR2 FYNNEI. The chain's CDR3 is CTSSVGGLTEAFF. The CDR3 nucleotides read TGTACCAGCAGTGTGGGGGGTTTGACTGAAGCTTTCTTT. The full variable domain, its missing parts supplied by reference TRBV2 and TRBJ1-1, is EPEVTQTPSHQVTQMGQEVILRCVPISNHLYFYWYRQILGQKVEFLVSFYNNEISEKSEIFDDQFSVERPDGSNFTLKIRSTKLEDSAMYFCTSSVGGLTEAFFGQGTRLTVV.

DNA for the CDR3: TGTGCCAGCAGCCATAAGAGTACGAACACTGAAGCTTTCTTT. Translated, it gives CASSHKSTNTEAFF. The V gene is TRBV7-9, the J gene TRBJ1-1; D is unresolved. The germline gives CDR1 SEHNR, CDR2 FQNEAQ (reference sequence). CDR3 length: 14 amino acids. V was shortened by 5 bases and J by 1 base, with 11 bases between the two germline ends.

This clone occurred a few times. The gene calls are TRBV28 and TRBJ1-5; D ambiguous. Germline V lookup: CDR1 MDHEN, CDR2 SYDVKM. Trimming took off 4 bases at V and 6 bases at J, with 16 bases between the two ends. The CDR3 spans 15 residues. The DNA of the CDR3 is TGTGCCAGCAGTTCTCAGTCCAGCCCAGGTCAGCCCCAGCATTTT. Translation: CASSSQSSPGQPQHF.

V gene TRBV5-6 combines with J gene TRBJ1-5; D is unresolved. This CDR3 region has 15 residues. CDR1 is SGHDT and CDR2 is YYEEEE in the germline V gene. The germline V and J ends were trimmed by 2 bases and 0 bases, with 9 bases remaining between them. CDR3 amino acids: CASSLLAVSNQPQHF. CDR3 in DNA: TGTGCCAGCAGCTTATTAGCAGTTAGCAATCAGCCCCAGCATTTT.